One TCR beta chain is described in this entry. The data derive from a study of blood T cells in healthy people across ages. The second PCR ran about 7 to 12 cycles with a sample-barcoded 5' primer and J-beta primers. MiXCR was run by TCRdb on the 5' RACE reads, yielding one entry per CDR3 protein. The sample lists 1.5 million to 2 million distinct CDR3 sequences, around 36% occurring once. The trim removed 0 bases at V and 5 bases at J, leaving 20 bases unmatched. Per the germline V gene, CDR1 is SGHAT and CDR2 is FQNNGV. The CDR3 is 20 residues long. This TCR was recovered from a woman in her twenties or thirties in good health. Sequenced sample: blood. The chain carries TRBV11-2 and TRBJ2-3; TRBD1 agrees at 7 bases. This CDR3 reads CASSLDHRGWVRGQIDTQYF. The CDR3 nucleotides read TGTGCCAGCAGCTTAGATCATCGGGGTTGGGTAAGGGGGCAGATAGATACGCAGTATTTT.